Described below is a single T cell receptor (beta chain) sequence and its context. The junction does not match germline at one end; this may be a read error. This specimen comes from a study of breast tumors, draining lymph nodes, adjacent tissues. Each CDR3 protein is one row after TCRdb ran MiXCR on the multiplex PCR reads. The sample consists of fewer than 20,000 distinct CDR3 sequences, 50% to 60% of them appearing once. This CDR3 has 17 residues. Per germline, CDR1 SGHVT and CDR2 SQSDAQ. The sequence was collected from a female donor with breast cancer. Some clones in this sample may be carry-over from other donors' samples. The sequenced sample consisted of tumor-adjacent breast tissue. The chain recombines TRBV7-4 with TRBJ1-3; 7 bases are shared with TRBD1. CDR3 coding DNA: TGCGCCAGCAGCTTTGGACAGGCAGGACTCTCTGAAAACCCCATATATTTT. It specifies CASSFGQAGLSENPIYF.